This T cell receptor beta chain is from a study of shared clonotypes between healthy human individuals. Regarding the study as a whole: Rarefaction demonstrated incomplete sorted-subset sequencing despite large depth. Sharing of clonotypes among donors was expected to vary with sequencing depth. When naive CD4 clonotypes were compared across a few donors, about 4.8% were shared.

About this clone: Its antigen remains unidentified.

Sequencing used immunoSEQ multiplex PCR; TCRdb keeps in-frame clones, though not all of them. The data show about 2 million clones, 85% to 95% seen once. The split of CD4+ cells yielded CD45RA+ naive and CD45RA-negative memory subsets. This CDR3 region has 13 residues. Trimming removed 3 bases at V and 6 bases at J, with 10 bases between. Germline CDR1 SGHNT, CDR2 YYREEE (reference sequence). The specimen sequenced was naive CD4+ T cells sorted from blood. Described subset: CD45RA+ positively selected. The clonotype was recovered from a man aged 18 to 30 in good health. This chain uses TRBV5-4 with TRBJ2-1, with D hard to call. In DNA form, the CDR3 reads TGTGCCAGCAGCTCATTTGTAGGCAATGAGCAGTTCTTC. Translating gives CASSSFVGNEQFF. Combining the CDR3 with reference TRBV5-4 and TRBJ2-1 gives the whole variable domain ETGVTQSPTHLIKTRGQQVTLRCSSQSGHNTVSWYQQALGQGPQFIFQYYREEENGRGNFPPRFSGLQFPNYSSELNVNALELDDSALYLCASSSFVGNEQFFGPGTRLTVL.